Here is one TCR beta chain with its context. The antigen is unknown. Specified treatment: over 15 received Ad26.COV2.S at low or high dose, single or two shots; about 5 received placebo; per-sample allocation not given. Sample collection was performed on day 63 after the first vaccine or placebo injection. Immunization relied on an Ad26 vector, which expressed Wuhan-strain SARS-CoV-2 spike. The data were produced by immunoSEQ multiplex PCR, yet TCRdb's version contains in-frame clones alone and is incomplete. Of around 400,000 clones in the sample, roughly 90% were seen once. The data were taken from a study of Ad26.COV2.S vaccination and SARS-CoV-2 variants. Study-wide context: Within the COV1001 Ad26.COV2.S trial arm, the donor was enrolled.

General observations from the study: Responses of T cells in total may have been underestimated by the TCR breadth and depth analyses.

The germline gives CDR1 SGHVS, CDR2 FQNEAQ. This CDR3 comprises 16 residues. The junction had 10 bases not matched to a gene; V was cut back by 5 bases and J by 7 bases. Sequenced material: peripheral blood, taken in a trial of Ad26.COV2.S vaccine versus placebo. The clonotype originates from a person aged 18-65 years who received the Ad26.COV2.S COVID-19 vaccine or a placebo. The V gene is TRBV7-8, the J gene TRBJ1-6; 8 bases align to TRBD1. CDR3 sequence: CASSLRGRNSNSPLHF. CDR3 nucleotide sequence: TGTGCCAGCAGCCTCAGGGGGCGGAATAGCAATTCACCCCTCCACTTT.